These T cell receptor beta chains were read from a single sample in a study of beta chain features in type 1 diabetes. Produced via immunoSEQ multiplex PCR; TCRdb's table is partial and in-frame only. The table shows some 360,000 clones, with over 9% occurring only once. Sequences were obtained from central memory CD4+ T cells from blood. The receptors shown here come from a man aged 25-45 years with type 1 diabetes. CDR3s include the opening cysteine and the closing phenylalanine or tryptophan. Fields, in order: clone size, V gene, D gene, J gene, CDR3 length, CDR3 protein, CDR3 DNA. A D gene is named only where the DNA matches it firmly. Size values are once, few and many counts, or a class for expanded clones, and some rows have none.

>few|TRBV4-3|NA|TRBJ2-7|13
CASSLLSGQGQYF
TGCGCCAGCAGCCTTCTATCAGGCCAGGGGCAGTACTTC
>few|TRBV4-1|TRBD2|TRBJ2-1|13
CASSQDQASGAFF
TGCGCCAGCAGCCAAGACCAGGCTAGCGGGGCGTTCTTC
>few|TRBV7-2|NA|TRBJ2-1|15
CASSTLAEGGNEQFF
TGTGCCAGCAGCACGCTAGCGGAGGGGGGCAATGAGCAGTTCTTC
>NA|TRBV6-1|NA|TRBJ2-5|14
CASSDIRSQETQYF
TGTGCCAGCAGTGATATCAGAAGTCAAGAGACCCAGTACTTC
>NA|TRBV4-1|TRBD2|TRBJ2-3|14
CASSQVNSGSTQYF
TGCGCCAGCAGCCAAGTTAATAGCGGGAGTACGCAGTATTTT
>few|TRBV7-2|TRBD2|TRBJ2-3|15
CASSLGLAVADTQYF
TGTGCCAGCAGCTTAGGACTAGCAGTAGCAGATACGCAGTATTTT
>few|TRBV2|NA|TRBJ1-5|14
CASETGRGNQPQHF
TGTGCCAGTGAAACAGGACGGGGAAATCAGCCCCAGCATTTT
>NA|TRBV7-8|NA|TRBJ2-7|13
CASSTGPYDEQYF
TGTGCCAGCAGCACGGGGCCCTACGACGAGCAGTACTTC
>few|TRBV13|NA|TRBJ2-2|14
CASSRRVEGGELFF
TGTGCCAGCAGCCGACGGGTGGAGGGCGGGGAGCTGTTTTTT
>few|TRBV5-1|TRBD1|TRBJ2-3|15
CASSQQGADTDTQYF
TGCGCCAGCAGCCAACAGGGGGCGGACACAGATACGCAGTATTTT
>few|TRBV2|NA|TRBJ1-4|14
CASTQTGLNEKLFF
TGTGCCAGCACTCAAACAGGGCTTAATGAAAAACTGTTTTTT
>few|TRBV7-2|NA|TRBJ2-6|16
CASSPQTTSGANVLTF
TGTGCCAGCAGCCCACAGACCACCTCTGGGGCCAACGTCCTGACTTTC
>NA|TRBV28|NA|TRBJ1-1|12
CASNQKGTEAFF
TGTGCCAGCAACCAAAAGGGGACTGAAGCTTTCTTT
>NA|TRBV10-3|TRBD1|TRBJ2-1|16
CAISSLDRGEYNEQFF
TGTGCCATCAGTTCTTTGGACAGGGGCGAATACAATGAGCAGTTCTTC
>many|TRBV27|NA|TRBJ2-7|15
CASSLSGTYSYEQYF
TGTGCCAGCAGTTTATCGGGGACTTATTCCTACGAGCAGTACTTC
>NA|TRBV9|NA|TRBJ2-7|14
CASSVGSASREQYF
TGTGCCAGCAGCGTAGGCTCGGCTAGTCGGGAGCAGTACTTC
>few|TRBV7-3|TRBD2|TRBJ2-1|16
CASSPGTSGRYNEQFF
TGTGCCAGCAGCCCGGGGACTAGCGGGAGGTACAATGAGCAGTTCTTC
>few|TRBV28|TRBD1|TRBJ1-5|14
CASIPGGADQPQHF
TGTGCCAGCATCCCAGGGGGCGCGGATCAGCCCCAGCATTTT
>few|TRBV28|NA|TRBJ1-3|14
CASSLGQSGNTIYF
TGTGCCAGCAGTTTAGGACAGTCCGGAAACACCATATATTTT
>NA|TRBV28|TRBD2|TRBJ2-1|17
CASSTVTSGNSYNEQFF
TGTGCCAGCAGTACGGTGACTAGCGGAAACTCCTACAATGAGCAGTTCTTC
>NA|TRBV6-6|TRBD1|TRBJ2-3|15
CASSNPGQGADTQYF
TGTGCCAGCAGCAACCCAGGACAGGGGGCGGATACGCAGTATTTT
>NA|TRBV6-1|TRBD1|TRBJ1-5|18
CASSVSTGYLVSNQPQHF
TGTGCCAGCAGTGTATCGACAGGGTACCTTGTCAGCAATCAGCCCCAGCATTTT
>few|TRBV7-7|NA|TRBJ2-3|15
CASSPMADSRDTQYF
TGTGCCAGCAGCCCGATGGCAGATAGTAGGGACACGCAGTATTTT
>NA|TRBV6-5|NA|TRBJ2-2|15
CASRNGQKNTGELFF
TGTGCCAGCAGAAATGGACAGAAGAACACCGGGGAGCTGTTTTTT
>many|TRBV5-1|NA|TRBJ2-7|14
CASSLGQDIYEQYF
TGCGCCAGCAGCTTGGGGCAGGACATCTACGAGCAGTACTTC
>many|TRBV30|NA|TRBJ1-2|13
CAWSVRKRASYTF
TGTGCCTGGAGTGTACGGAAGAGGGCGAGCTACACCTTC
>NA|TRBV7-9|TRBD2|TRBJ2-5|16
CASSPGTSAREETQYF
TGTGCCAGCAGCCCCGGGACTAGCGCCAGGGAAGAGACCCAGTACTTC
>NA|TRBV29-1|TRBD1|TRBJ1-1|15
CSVGNRGLGNTEAFF
TGCAGCGTTGGTAACAGGGGGCTGGGGAACACTGAAGCTTTCTTT
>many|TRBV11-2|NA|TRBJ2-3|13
CASSPGTRDTQYF
TGTGCCAGCAGCCCCGGGACAAGAGATACGCAGTATTTT
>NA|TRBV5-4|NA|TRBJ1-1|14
CASSLVEGGAEAFF
TGTGCCAGCAGCTTGGTAGAGGGTGGGGCTGAAGCTTTCTTT
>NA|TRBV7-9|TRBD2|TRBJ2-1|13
CASSQDRLAGPLF
TGTGCCAGCAGCCAAGATAGACTAGCGGGACCCCTCTTC
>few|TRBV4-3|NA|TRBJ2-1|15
CASSQDPSSYNEQFF
TGCGCCAGCAGCCAAGATCCGAGCTCCTACAATGAGCAGTTCTTC
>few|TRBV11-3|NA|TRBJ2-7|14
CASSSLDTSYEQYF
TGTGCCAGCAGCTCTCTCGACACCTCCTACGAGCAGTACTTC
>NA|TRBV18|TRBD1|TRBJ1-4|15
CASSPRQGVDEKLFF
TGTGCCAGCTCACCAAGACAGGGGGTGGATGAAAAACTGTTTTTT
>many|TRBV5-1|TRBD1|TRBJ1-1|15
CASSLLQGIGTEAFF
TGCGCCAGCAGCTTGTTACAGGGGATAGGCACTGAAGCTTTCTTT
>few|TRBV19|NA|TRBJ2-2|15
CASRGGITNTGELFF
TGTGCCAGTAGGGGTGGGATAACGAACACCGGGGAGCTGTTTTTT
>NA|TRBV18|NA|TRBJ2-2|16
CASSPQGRMNTGELFF
TGTGCCAGCTCACCACAGGGGAGGATGAACACCGGGGAGCTGTTTTTT
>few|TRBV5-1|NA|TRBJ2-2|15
CASSAQALGTGELFF
TGCGCCAGCAGCGCTCAGGCCCTGGGAACCGGGGAGCTGTTTTTT
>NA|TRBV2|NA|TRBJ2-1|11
CASTQRGEQFF
TGTGCCTCCACCCAAAGGGGTGAGCAGTTCTTC
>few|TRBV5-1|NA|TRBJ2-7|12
CASSLGGGEQYF
TGCGCCAGCAGCTTGGGAGGGGGCGAGCAGTACTTC
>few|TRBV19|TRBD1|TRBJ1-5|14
CASSVTGGNQPQHF
TGTGCCAGTAGTGTCACAGGGGGCAATCAGCCCCAGCATTTT
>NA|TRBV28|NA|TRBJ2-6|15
CASSFIGSGANVLTF
TGTGCCAGCAGTTTTATAGGCTCTGGGGCCAACGTCCTGACTTTC
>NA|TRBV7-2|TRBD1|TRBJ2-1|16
CASSLGRDSQDNEQFF
TGTGCCAGCAGCTTAGGACGGGACAGCCAAGACAATGAGCAGTTCTTC
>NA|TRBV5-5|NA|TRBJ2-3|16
CASSLDSRQATDTQYF
TGTGCCAGCAGCTTGGATTCTAGGCAGGCCACGGATACGCAGTATTTT
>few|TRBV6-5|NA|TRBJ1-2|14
CASSYSAGNYGYTF
TGTGCCAGCAGTTACTCGGCAGGGAACTATGGCTACACCTTC
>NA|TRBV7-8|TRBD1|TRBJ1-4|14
CASSHGQGYEKLFF
TGTGCCAGCAGCCATGGACAGGGGTATGAAAAACTGTTTTTT
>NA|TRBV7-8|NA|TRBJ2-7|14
CASSLGATFPGQYF
TGTGCCAGCAGCTTAGGTGCTACCTTCCCTGGGCAGTACTTC
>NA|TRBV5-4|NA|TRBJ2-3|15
CASSSSWEPLDTQYF
TGTGCCAGCAGCTCCTCCTGGGAGCCCCTAGATACGCAGTATTTT
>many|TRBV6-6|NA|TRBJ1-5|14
CASSYNGGKQPQHF
TGTGCCAGCAGTTACAACGGAGGGAAACAGCCCCAGCATTTT
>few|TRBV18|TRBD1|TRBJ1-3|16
CASSPGGQGPGNTIYF
TGTGCCAGCTCACCAGGAGGACAGGGCCCCGGAAACACCATATATTTT
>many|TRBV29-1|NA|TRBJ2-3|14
CSARPRDSTDTQYF
TGCAGCGCCCGACCTAGGGACAGCACAGATACGCAGTATTTT
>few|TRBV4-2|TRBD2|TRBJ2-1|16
CASSQELAGLYNEQFF
TGTGCCAGCAGCCAAGAACTAGCGGGCCTCTACAATGAGCAGTTCTTC
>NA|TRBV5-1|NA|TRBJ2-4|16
CASREGTGSGKNIQYF
TGCGCCAGCAGAGAGGGTACAGGGAGTGGGAAAAACATTCAGTACTTC
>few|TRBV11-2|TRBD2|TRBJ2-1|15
CASRTAGLAYNEQFF
TGTGCCAGCAGGACCGCGGGACTAGCCTACAATGAGCAGTTCTTC
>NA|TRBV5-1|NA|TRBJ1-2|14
CASSYFLSGDGYTF
TGCGCCAGCAGCTATTTCTTATCGGGGGATGGCTACACCTTC
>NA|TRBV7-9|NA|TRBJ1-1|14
CASSDGTRNTEAFF
TGTGCCAGCAGCGACGGAACCCGGAACACTGAAGCTTTCTTT
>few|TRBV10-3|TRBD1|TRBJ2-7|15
CAISDRDRGTHEQYF
TGTGCCATCAGTGATCGGGACAGGGGAACCCACGAGCAGTACTTC
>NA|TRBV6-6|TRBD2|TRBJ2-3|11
CASRGGDTQYF
TGTGCCAGCCGGGGAGGGGATACGCAGTATTTT
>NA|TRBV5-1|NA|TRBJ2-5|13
CASSFGEGETQYF
TGCGCCAGCAGCTTTGGTGAGGGCGAGACCCAGTACTTC
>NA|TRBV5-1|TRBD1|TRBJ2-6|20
CASSLSPPGTGNPGANVLTF
TGCGCCAGCAGCTTGTCACCCCCCGGGACAGGCAACCCTGGGGCCAACGTCCTGACTTTC